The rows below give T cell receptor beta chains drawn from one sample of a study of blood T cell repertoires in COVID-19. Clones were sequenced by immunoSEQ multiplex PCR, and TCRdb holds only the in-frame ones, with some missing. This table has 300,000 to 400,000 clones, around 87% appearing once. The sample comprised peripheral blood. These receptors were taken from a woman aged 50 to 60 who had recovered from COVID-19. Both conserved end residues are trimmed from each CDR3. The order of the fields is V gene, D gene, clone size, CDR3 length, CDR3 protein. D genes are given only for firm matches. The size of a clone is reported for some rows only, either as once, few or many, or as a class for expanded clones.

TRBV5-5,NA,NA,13,ASSLNYRDVYGYT
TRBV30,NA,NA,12,AWKQGSNTGELF
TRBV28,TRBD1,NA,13,ASSLWGDSTYEQY
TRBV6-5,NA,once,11,ASRDPGNTEAF
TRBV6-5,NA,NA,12,ASRKDSNFYEQF
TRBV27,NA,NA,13,ASSFQSRGNTEAF
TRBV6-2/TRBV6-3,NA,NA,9,ASSYVQKAF
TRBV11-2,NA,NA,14,ASSEAWIGKNSPLH
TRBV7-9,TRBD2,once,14,ASSSLSGRALNEQF
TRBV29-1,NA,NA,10,SVEGRVSEAF
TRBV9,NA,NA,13,ASSEDSREWNEQF
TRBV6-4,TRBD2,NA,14,ASSDSGLAGGVEQF
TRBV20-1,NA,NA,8,SAQNTEAF
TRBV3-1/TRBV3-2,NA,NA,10,ASSRVGGEAF
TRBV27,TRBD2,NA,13,ASTPLAGGPGELF
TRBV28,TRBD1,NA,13,ASSSPGQGAYGYT
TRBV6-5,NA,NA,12,ASKEGLNTGELF
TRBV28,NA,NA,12,ASSNGESTGELF
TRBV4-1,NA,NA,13,ASSQDRETGYEQY
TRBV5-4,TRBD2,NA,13,ASSLGTSGQETQY
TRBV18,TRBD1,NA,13,ASSPTGQGGHGYT
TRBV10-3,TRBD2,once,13,AISDVAGPQETQY
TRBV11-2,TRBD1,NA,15,ASSLDLGGQAYNEQF
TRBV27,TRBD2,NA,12,ASSAGTSGGSQY